The following is a TCR beta chain sequence with its context. CDR1 and CDR2 from the germline V gene are SGHTA and FQGTGA. Between the trimmed V and J ends, which lost 5 bases and 5 bases, there was a span of 18 bases. The CDR3 contains 15 residues. The data were taken from a study of blood T cell repertoires in COVID-19. Study overall: The origin of the acute and convalescent COVID-19 samples was the United States, Italy and Spain.

Cohort allocation depended upon clinical history that participants reported. TCRdb keeps only in-frame clones here, not all; method: immunoSEQ multiplex PCR. The sample has approximately 310,000 clones, approximately 91% seen once; the top ten hold 4% to 6%. The chain has TRBV7-3 and TRBJ1-1; TRBD1 might be the D (6 bases). Sequenced material: PBMCs or T cells enriched from blood (not recorded which). The receptor was derived from a man aged 55 to 70 who had recovered from COVID-19. The DNA of the CDR3 is TGTGCCAGCAGCCTAGAGGCCAGGGGATATACTGAAGCTTTCTTT. Its protein is CASSLEARGYTEAFF.